The rows below give T cell receptor beta chains drawn from one sample of a study of blood T cell repertoires in COVID-19. The assay was immunoSEQ multiplex PCR, and TCRdb's table has in-frame clones only and misses some. The sample lists 55,000 to 60,000 clones; about 80% were seen once. The sample consisted of peripheral blood. The origin of the receptors is a man aged 50 to 60 with active or convalescent COVID-19. Both conserved end residues are trimmed from each CDR3.

j_gene | v_gene | CDR3aa
TRBJ1-1 | TRBV9 | ASSVAGGGTEAF
TRBJ2-1 | TRBV15 | ATTLGQGRNEQF
TRBJ2-7 | TRBV5-6 | ASSLRFYEQY
TRBJ2-2 | TRBV5-1 | ASRPAGSTGELF
TRBJ1-6 | TRBV27 | ATGAGTGLNSPLH
TRBJ2-3 | TRBV5-1 | ASSLDSSSTDTQY
TRBJ2-1 | TRBV18 | ASSPVGVREQF
TRBJ2-7 | TRBV30 | AWSVAGGLEQY
TRBJ2-1 | TRBV5-4 | ASSSWGRDRGHNEQF
TRBJ2-7 | TRBV6-5 | ASTQDRSTSYEQY
TRBJ1-5 | TRBV18 | ASSEQGTNQPQH
TRBJ1-5 | TRBV6-6 | ASSPRGSAQH
TRBJ2-7 | TRBV7-3 | ASSFGQGPSYEQY
TRBJ1-2 | TRBV5-4 | ASSLDGTAYGYT
TRBJ1-6 | TRBV7-2 | ASSSSLNSPLH
TRBJ2-3 | TRBV18 | ASAQAGGSDTQY
TRBJ1-2 | TRBV2 | ATAGGGVYGYT
TRBJ2-1 | TRBV7-2 | ASSLGDSYYNEQF
TRBJ1-5 | TRBV30 | AWSLRGTYQPQH
TRBJ2-7 | TRBV5-1 | ASSPPGEYLS
TRBJ2-5 | TRBV6-2/TRBV6-3 | ASSLSETQY
TRBJ2-1 | TRBV5-4 | ASSLARMRERNPAPF
TRBJ1-2 | TRBV9 | ASSPSRDYGYT
TRBJ1-4 | TRBV30 | AWRAGRTNEKLF
TRBJ1-2 | TRBV7-9 | ASSPRTAMNYGYT
TRBJ1-1 | TRBV30 | AWSIRGGTEAF
TRBJ2-7 | TRBV19 | ASSINSISPYEQY
TRBJ2-3 | TRBV5-1 | ASSLVDRDTDTQY
TRBJ2-6 | TRBV10-3 | AINSLSGANVLT
TRBJ2-2 | TRBV7-3 | ASSPWGTGASELF
TRBJ2-5 | TRBV11-2 | ASSAWAGLAGAEAQY
TRBJ2-2 | TRBV6-4 | ASRRAGGNTGELF
TRBJ1-5 | TRBV19 | ASSTNRHRAASNQPQH
TRBJ1-4 | TRBV6-6 | ASSPPDRGVEKLF
TRBJ1-6 | TRBV30 | AWSGTGESPLH
TRBJ2-5 | TRBV5-1 | ASSPTSGRGETQY
TRBJ2-3 | TRBV12-3/TRBV12-4 | ASSFFSEDTQY
TRBJ2-7 | TRBV13 | ASSPPGSGTYEQY
TRBJ2-7 | TRBV3-1/TRBV3-2 | ASSQGKPGLGYEQY
TRBJ1-1 | TRBV2 | ASSTANTEAF
TRBJ2-4 | TRBV9 | ATMDPGLAVYIQY
TRBJ1-6 | TRBV5-1 | ASSIGQGQHSPLH